This T cell receptor (beta chain) was documented in a study of identical twins. Findings and caveats of the study: There was an excess of low generation probability in the out-of-frame alpha sequences that twins shared. Carriage of fewer insertions was seen in abundant cord blood beta clonotypes, whereas memory repertoires showed none.

Through template switching, a universal primer site was introduced, and the cDNA contained unique molecular identifiers. TCRdb passed the 5' RACE reads through MiXCR, listing each CDR3 protein once. Of 450,000 or so distinct CDR3 sequences listed, over 11% were seen once; the top ten hold 0.8% to 1%. About this clonotype: Its antigen is not known.

V was cut by 4 bases and J by 3 bases, with 8 bases left in between. Germline V lookup: CDR1 SGHDT, CDR2 YYEEEE. The CDR3 runs to 13 residues. These sequences were also reported in another study, on yellow fever vaccine responses in identical twins.

This chain links TRBV5-6 with TRBJ1-3, with no clear D. This receptor was taken from a woman aged 18-29 years in good health. The sequencing input was CD4+ T cells sorted from blood. The CDR3 DNA is TGTGCCAGCAGCCCCACCGTTGGAAACACCATATATTTT. This codes for CASSPTVGNTIYF.